The next 27 T cell receptor beta chains were all read from a single sample in a study of molecular identifiers for immune sequencing clone quantification. From the PCR reads, TCRdb called clonotypes with MiXCR, one entry per CDR3 protein. This table holds some 680,000 distinct CDR3 sequences, 25% found once. The specimen was naive CD8+ T cells from blood, with Jurkat cell RNA spiked in. Described subset: FACS-sorted CD8+CD4-CCR7+CD45RA+ naive T cells. These receptors came from a human donor in good health. Some libraries in this study had Jurkat cell RNA spiked in.

The chain has TRBV19 and TRBJ2-7, with D perhaps TRBD2 (5 bases). The V and J ends lost 2 bases and 4 bases respectively, with 12 bases between them. The CDR3 spans 14 residues. CDR1 and CDR2 (germline): LNHDA, SQIVND (reference sequence). CDR3 in amino acids: CASSIRGPPYEQYF. CDR3 DNA sequence: TGTGCCAGTAGTATACGGGGTCCGCCTTACGAGCAGTACTTC. Full variable domain (remainder filled in from reference TRBV19 and TRBJ2-7): DGGITQSPKYLFRKEGQNVTLSCEQNLNHDAMYWYRQDPGQGLRLIYYSQIVNDFQKGDIAEGYSVSREKKESFPLTVTSAQKNPTAFYLCASSIRGPPYEQYFGPGTRLTVT.

This clonotype was detected once. A much larger clone lies a single base off, so this may be a read error. The genes are TRBV5-5 and TRBJ2-7, with TRBD1 matching over 8 bases. This CDR3 has 15 amino acids. J was trimmed by 6 bases and V by 4 bases; bases with no gene match: 12. Per germline, CDR1 SGHKS and CDR2 YYEKEE (reference sequence). The chain's CDR3 is CASSRRGQGLGEQYF. For the CDR3, the DNA is TGTGCCAGCAGCCGACGAGGACAGGGATTGGGCGAGCAGTACTTC.

This rearrangement joins TRBV16 to TRBJ1-1; D possibly corresponds to TRBD1 (6 bases). The CDR3 is 18 amino acids. Germline CDR1 reads KGHSY; CDR2 reads FQNENV. V was cut by 1 base and J by 2 bases, with 20 bases left in between. As DNA, the CDR3 is TGTGCCAGCAGCCAATATGGTCGCAGGGGCCGACTTAACACTGAAGCTTTCTTT. Translating it yields CASSQYGRRGRLNTEAFF.

This clonotype was detected a few times. CDR3 protein: CASRSQGQARTEAFF. The DNA for the CDR3 is TGTGCAAGTCGCTCGCAGGGACAGGCTCGGACCGAAGCTTTCTTT. The V gene is TRBV12-2, the J gene TRBJ1-1; the table's D call of TRBD1 was not tested on the DNA. TRBV12-2 corresponds to a pseudogene. This CDR3 is 15 amino acids long.

This clonotype came up a few times. The chain joins TRBV7-9 to TRBJ1-6, with 9 bases matching TRBD1. The CDR3 totals 15 residues. Germline-derived CDR1 and CDR2 are SEHNR and FQNEAQ (reference sequence). The J segment lost 11 bases and the V segment lost 5 bases, leaving 10 bases of the junction unmatched. CDR3 protein: CASSPWTGANPPLHF. In DNA form, the CDR3 reads TGTGCCAGCAGCCCGTGGACAGGGGCAAATCCACCCCTCCACTTT.

Comment on this clonotype: This may stem from a read error, because a much larger clone lies one nucleotide away. This chain connects TRBV27 to TRBJ2-7; 9 nucleotides align to TRBD1. CDR3 length: 14 residues. Looked up from germline, CDR1 is MNHEY and CDR2 is SMNVEV (reference sequence). V lost 6 bases to trimming and J lost 8 bases; unmatched junction nucleotides: 11. The CDR3 loop reads CASSSGTGRYKQYF. In DNA form, the CDR3 reads TGTGCCAGCAGCTCAGGGACAGGGAGGTACAAGCAGTACTTC.

To note about this clonotype: This may arise from a read error, as a much more abundant clone is one base away. The rearrangement joins TRBV28 to TRBJ1-5, with a weak D call TRBD1 (5 bases). This CDR3 spans 16 amino acids. CDR1 and CDR2 from the germline V gene are MDHEN and SYDVKM. In DNA form, the CDR3 reads TGTGCCAGCAGTTTAGGGGGACTTTATAGCGATCAGCCCCAGCATTTT. This translates into CASSLGGLYSDQPQHF.

This clonotype was counted ten times or more. V is TRBV6-5 and J is TRBJ2-3; D could derive from TRBD1 or TRBD2 (5 bases each). Germline lookup yields CDR1 MNHEY and CDR2 SVGAGI. Trimming cost V 5 bases and J 6 bases, with 18 bases left between them. The CDR3 extends over 15 amino acids. The CDR3 region is CASSEPGSQADTQYF. CDR3 coding DNA: TGTGCCAGCAGTGAACCAGGGAGCCAGGCCGATACGCAGTATTTT.

This clonotype was seen a few times. The V gene is TRBV9, the J gene TRBJ2-1; TRBD2 might be the D (6 bases). The CDR3 is 16 amino acids. Trimming removed 0 bases from V and 5 bases from J, with 15 bases in between. Germline loops: CDR1 SGDLS, CDR2 YYNGEE. The DNA of the CDR3 is TGTGCCAGCAGCGTAGGTTGGGGGGAGGCCCACAATGAGCAGTTCTTC. Amino acids: CASSVGWGEAHNEQFF.

This clonotype was counted ten times or more. V usage is TRBV7-9 and J usage is TRBJ1-4; D is unclear. Per germline, CDR1 SEHNR and CDR2 FQNEAQ (reference sequence). The CDR3 spans 12 residues. Trimming removed 4 bases from V and 5 bases from J, with 5 bases in between. The CDR3 sequence is CASSYGNEKLFF. In DNA, the CDR3 is TGTGCCAGCAGCTACGGGAATGAAAAACTGTTTTTT.

As for this clonotype: A single base separates this from a much larger clone, so it may be a read error. The rearrangement joins TRBV5-6 to TRBJ2-7, with 11 bases aligning to TRBD1. There are 16 residues in the CDR3. Germline assignment: CDR1 SGHDT and CDR2 YYEEEE. Trimming cost V 3 bases and J 2 bases; bases outside gene matches: 7. DNA of the CDR3: TGTGCCAGCAGCTCCTCCCCGGGACAGGGGGCCTACGAGCAGTACTTC. It yields the protein CASSSSPGQGAYEQYF.

The rearrangement links TRBV20-1 to TRBJ2-5; TRBD1 matches 9 bases. The CDR3 covers 15 residues. Germline V gene data show CDR1 as DFQATT and CDR2 as SNEGSKA (reference sequence). Unmatched junction bases numbered 17, after V lost 6 bases and J lost 9 bases. This chain's CDR3 is CSANPDRGKWEPQYF. The DNA of the CDR3 is TGCAGTGCCAACCCCGACAGGGGGAAGTGGGAGCCCCAGTACTTC.

The gene calls are TRBV20-1 and TRBJ1-1; 7 bases are shared with TRBD1. V lost 0 bases, J lost 6 bases, and 10 bases stayed unmatched. CDR3 length: 15 residues. Germline-derived CDR1 and CDR2 are DFQATT and SNEGSKA (reference sequence). The CDR3 DNA is TGCAGTGCTAGAGATCTTGGGACAGTCGATTCTGAAGCTTTCTTT. It is translated as CSARDLGTVDSEAFF.

This clonotype appeared a single time. A much larger clone lies one base from this, so it may be a read error. V usage is TRBV7-9 and J usage is TRBJ1-5, with D possibly matching TRBD1 (5 bases). Trimming cost V 4 bases and J 11 bases, with 12 bases left between them. The CDR3 totals 12 residues. Germline assignment: CDR1 SEHNR and CDR2 FQNEAQ (reference sequence). The CDR3 region is CASSSRGKSQHF. The CDR3, as DNA: TGTGCCAGCAGCTCGAGGGGTAAGTCCCAGCATTTT. The whole variable domain, remainder taken from reference TRBV7-9 and TRBJ1-5, is DTGVSQNPRHKITKRGQNVTFRCDPISEHNRLYWYRQTLGQGPEFLTYFQNEAQLEKSRLLSDRFSAERPKGSFSTLEIQRTEQGDSAMYLCASSSRGKSQHFGDGTRLSIL.

As for this clonotype: A much larger clone lies a single base off, so this may be a read error. V and J are TRBV12-3 or TRBV12-4 and TRBJ2-3, with D possibly matching TRBD2 (5 bases). The CDR3 totals 15 residues. CDR3 protein: CASSLAAKSTDTLYF. CDR3 coding DNA: TGTGCCAGCAGTCTAGCAGCCAAGAGCACAGATACGCTGTATTTT.

This clonotype was seen at least ten times. The chain combines TRBV20-1 with TRBJ2-3; 8 bases match TRBD2. This CDR3 spans 16 amino acids. The ends lost 0 bases at V and 2 bases at J; junction bases unmatched: 7. Germline CDR1 is DFQATT and CDR2 is SNEGSKA (reference sequence). CDR3 sequence: CSARDQVAGFTDTQYF. The CDR3 coding sequence is TGCAGTGCTAGAGATCAGGTAGCGGGGTTCACAGATACGCAGTATTTT.

This clonotype was detected ten times or more. The chain combines TRBV5-4 with TRBJ2-2; D is possibly TRBD1 (5 bases). Germline lookup yields CDR1 SGHNT and CDR2 YYREEE (reference sequence). V lost 9 bases to trimming and J lost 3 bases, with 12 bases between them. This CDR3 is 13 amino acids long. This chain's CDR3 is CAIRQLDTGELFF. The DNA of the CDR3 is TGTGCCATCCGACAGCTAGACACCGGGGAGCTGTTTTTT.

For this clonotype: A much bigger clone sits one base away, suggesting this may be a read error. The chain has TRBV5-4 and TRBJ1-1; D is uncertain. Germline-derived CDR1 and CDR2 are SGHNT and YYREEE (reference sequence). The CDR3 runs to 11 residues. In DNA, the CDR3 is TGTGCCAGCAGCTCCGGGGATCCCCAGCCATTT. This encodes CASSSGDPQPF.

As for this clonotype: At one end the junction does not follow the germline gene, possibly because of a read error. The rearrangement links TRBV29-1 to TRBJ1-1; D is ambiguous. This CDR3 is 11 amino acids long. Per the germline V gene, CDR1 is SQVTM and CDR2 is ANQGSEA. Here the CDR3 reads CGVVWNTEAFF. The CDR3 coding sequence is TGCGGCGTTGTATGGAACACTGAAGCTTTCTTT.

This clonotype was detected ten times or more. The chain uses TRBV9 and TRBJ1-1; D unclear. Germline V gene data show CDR1 as SGDLS and CDR2 as YYNGEE. CDR3 length: 15 residues. V was shortened by 2 bases and J by 0 bases, with 11 bases between the two germline ends. CDR3 in DNA: TGTGCCAGCAGCGTTATCGAGAAAATGAACACTGAAGCTTTCTTT. Protein product: CASSVIEKMNTEAFF.

Ten or more counts support this clonotype. The chain joins TRBV7-9 to TRBJ2-7; D may be TRBD1 (6 bases). This CDR3 is built from 12 residues. The V gene's germline CDR1 is SEHNR and CDR2 FQNEAQ (reference sequence). The V end lost 7 bases, the J end lost 7 bases, and 14 bases lay between the germline ends. CDR3 loop: CASTGQALEQYF. The CDR3, as DNA: TGTGCCAGCACGGGACAAGCCTTGGAGCAGTACTTC.

A word on this clonotype: This clone may be a read error of a much larger clone one base away. Because it lacks the conserved phenylalanine or tryptophan at the end, this CDR3 is likely a read error. The genes are TRBV4-1 and TRBJ1-5; 7 nucleotides match TRBD1. Unmatched junction bases numbered 6, after V lost 2 bases and J lost 2 bases. Germline V gene lookup returns CDR1 MGHRA and CDR2 YSYEKL. The CDR3 sequence is 16 residues long. CDR3 DNA sequence: TGCGCCAGCAGCCAAACGACAGGGATGGGCAATCAGCCCCAGCATCTT. As protein: CASSQTTGMGNQPQHL.

This chain uses TRBV29-1 with TRBJ1-2, with D perhaps matching TRBD1 (6 bases). Trimming took 6 bases from V and 3 from J, leaving 14 bases between them. The CDR3 spans 13 residues. Germline CDR1 is SQVTM and CDR2 is ANQGSEA. CDR3 sequence reads: CSVRGQGYYGYTF. The CDR3 DNA reads as TGCAGCGTCCGGGGGCAGGGGTACTATGGCTACACCTTC.

This clonotype was seen at least ten times. This chain connects TRBV18 to TRBJ2-5; the match to TRBD1 covers 7 bases. The trim removed 3 bases at V and 1 base at J, leaving 5 bases unmatched. Germline V gene data show CDR1 as KGHSH and CDR2 as LQKENI. The CDR3 runs 15 residues. The CDR3 DNA reads TGTGCCAGCTCACCCCCCGGACAGGTCCAAGAGACCCAGTACTTC. Translated: CASSPPGQVQETQYF.

This clonotype has at least ten counts. The CDR3 DNA reads TGTGCCAGCAGGCAGGGGGGCGCTGAAGCTTTCTTT. Its translation: CASRQGGAEAFF. The V gene is TRBV12-3 or TRBV12-4, the J gene TRBJ1-1; 7 nucleotides align to TRBD1. With 6 bases clipped from V and 6 bases from J, the junction kept 4 bases outside the gene matches. The CDR3 runs to 12 residues.

This clonotype appeared many times. The chain uses TRBV7-6 and TRBJ2-7; D tentatively reads TRBD1 or TRBD2 (5 bases each). The V end was cut by 9 bases, the J end by 6 bases, with 21 bases between. The CDR3 is 14 residues long. The germline V gene has CDR1 SGHVS and CDR2 FNYEAQ. Written as DNA, the CDR3 is TGTGCCAGTGGAGGACACCTCGCGGCCGGCGAGCAGTACTTC. This translates into CASGGHLAAGEQYF.

This clonotype was counted between two and nine times. This sequence joins TRBV2 and TRBJ2-1; D perhaps matches TRBD2 (6 bases). The CDR3 length is 16 residues. V was cut by 4 bases and J by 9 bases, with 22 bases left in between. CDR1 and CDR2 from the germline V gene are SNHLY and FYNNEI. The CDR3 DNA is TGTGCCAGCAGTGGGAGCGGGCAGTCTCCCGATGGTGAGCAGTTCTTC. It specifies CASSGSGQSPDGEQFF.